The clone carrying this TCR beta chain was counted a single time. The data derive from a study of blood T cell repertoires in COVID-19. Study context: Sample material is recorded as cDNA or gDNA derived from T cells, B-cell-depleted T cells, or PBMCs.

Seattle patient enrollment occurred during active infection, with longitudinal follow-up thereafter. In the study's own analysis: Reference gene primer amplification gave estimated nucleated cell counts. TCRdb's table, derived via immunoSEQ multiplex PCR, lists solely in-frame clones and lacks some. V and J calls and clone size follow that table, whereas D and trimming were derived from the DNA. Here the sample spans 300,000 to 400,000 clones, approximately 87% being singletons. V shed 4 bases and J 4 bases; nucleotides not matched to a gene: 9. The CDR3 contains 15 residues. The germline V gene has CDR1 SGHRS and CDR2 YFSETQ.

The origin of this receptor is a woman aged 25 to 39 with COVID-19, enrolled during active disease. Sequencing input: peripheral blood. V gene TRBV5-1 combines with J gene TRBJ1-2, with 8 nucleotides matching TRBD1. CDR3 nucleotides: TGCGCCAGCAGCCTACAGGGGGACCATTCCTATGGCTACACCTTC. Protein: CASSLQGDHSYGYTF. Based on the CDR3 plus reference TRBV5-1 and TRBJ1-2, the full variable domain is KAGVTQTPRYLIKTRGQQVTLSCSPISGHRSVSWYQQTPGQGLQFLFEYFSETQRNKGNFPGRFSGRQFSNSRSEMNVSTLELGDSALYLCASSLQGDHSYGYTFGSGTRLTVV.